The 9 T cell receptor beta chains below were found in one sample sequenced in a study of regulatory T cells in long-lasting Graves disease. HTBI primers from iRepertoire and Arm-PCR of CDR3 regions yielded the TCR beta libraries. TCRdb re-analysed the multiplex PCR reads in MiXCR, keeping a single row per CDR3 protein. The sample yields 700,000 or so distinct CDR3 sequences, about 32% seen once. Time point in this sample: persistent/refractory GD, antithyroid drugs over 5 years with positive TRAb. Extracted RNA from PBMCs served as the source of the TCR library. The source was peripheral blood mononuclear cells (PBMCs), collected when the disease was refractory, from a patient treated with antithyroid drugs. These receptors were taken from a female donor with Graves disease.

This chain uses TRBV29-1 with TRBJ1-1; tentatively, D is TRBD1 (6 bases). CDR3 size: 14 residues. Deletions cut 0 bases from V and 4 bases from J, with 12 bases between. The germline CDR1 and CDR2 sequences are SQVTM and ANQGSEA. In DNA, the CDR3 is TGCAGCGTTGAAGATGATAGGGGGAGCACTGAAGCTTTCTTT. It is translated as CSVEDDRGSTEAFF.

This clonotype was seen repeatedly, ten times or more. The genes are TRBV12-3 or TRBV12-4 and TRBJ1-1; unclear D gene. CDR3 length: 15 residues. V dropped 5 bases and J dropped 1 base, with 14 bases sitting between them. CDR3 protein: CASSPRQTRNTEAFF. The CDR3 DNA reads TGTGCCAGCAGTCCTCGTCAGACCAGGAACACTGAAGCTTTCTTT.

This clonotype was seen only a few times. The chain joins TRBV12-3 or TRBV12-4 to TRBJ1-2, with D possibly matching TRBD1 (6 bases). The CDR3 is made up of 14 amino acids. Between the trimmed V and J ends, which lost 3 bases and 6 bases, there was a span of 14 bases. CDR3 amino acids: CASSFYRDLDGYTF. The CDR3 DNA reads TGTGCCAGCAGTTTTTACAGGGACTTGGATGGCTACACCTTC.

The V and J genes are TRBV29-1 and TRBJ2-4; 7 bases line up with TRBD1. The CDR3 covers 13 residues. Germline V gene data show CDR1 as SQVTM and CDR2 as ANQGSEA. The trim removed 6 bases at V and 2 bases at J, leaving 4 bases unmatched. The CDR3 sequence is CSVQDRPKNIQYF. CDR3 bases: TGCAGCGTCCAGGACAGGCCCAAAAACATTCAGTACTTC.

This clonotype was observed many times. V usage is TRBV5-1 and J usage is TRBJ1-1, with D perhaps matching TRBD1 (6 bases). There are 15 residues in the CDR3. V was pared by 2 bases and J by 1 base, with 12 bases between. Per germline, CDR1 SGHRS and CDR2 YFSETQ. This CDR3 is CASSLTDRRNTEAFF. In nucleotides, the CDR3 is TGCGCCAGCAGCTTAACGGACAGAAGGAACACTGAAGCTTTCTTT.

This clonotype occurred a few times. CDR3 DNA: TGTGCCAGCAGTACCCTCAGGGTTACCTACGAGCAGTACTTC. Residues: CASSTLRVTYEQYF. The V call is TRBV28, the J call TRBJ2-7; tentative D call: TRBD1 (5 bases). V was cut by 5 bases and J by 2 bases, with 13 bases left in between. Germline V CDR1 and CDR2: MDHEN, SYDVKM. The CDR3 loop spans 14 amino acids.

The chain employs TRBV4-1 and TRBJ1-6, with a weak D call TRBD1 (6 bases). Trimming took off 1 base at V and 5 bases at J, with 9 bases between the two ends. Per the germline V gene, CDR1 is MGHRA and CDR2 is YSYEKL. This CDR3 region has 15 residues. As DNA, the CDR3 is TGCGCCAGCAGCCAAGCTTGGACAGATAATTCACCCCTCCACTTT. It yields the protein CASSQAWTDNSPLHF.

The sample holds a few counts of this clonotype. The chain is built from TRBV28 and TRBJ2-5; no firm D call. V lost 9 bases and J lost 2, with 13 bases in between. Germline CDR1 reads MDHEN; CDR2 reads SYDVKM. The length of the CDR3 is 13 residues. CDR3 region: CASKTRLQETQYF. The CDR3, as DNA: TGTGCCAGTAAAACCAGGCTACAAGAGACCCAGTACTTC.

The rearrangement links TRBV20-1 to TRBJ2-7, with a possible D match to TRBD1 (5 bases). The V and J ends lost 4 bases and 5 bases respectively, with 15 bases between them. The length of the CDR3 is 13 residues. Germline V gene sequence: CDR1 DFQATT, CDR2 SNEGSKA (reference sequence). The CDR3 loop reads CSATSDIAHEQYF. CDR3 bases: TGCAGTGCTACCTCGGACATAGCCCACGAGCAGTACTTC.